Sequencing of this T cell receptor (beta chain) was carried out in a study of radiation and T cells in renal cell carcinoma. Points from the study as a whole: Top tumor clonotypes rose in blood 2 weeks post-radiation, then contracted. Baseline intratumoral clonotype presence is unknown without pretreatment biopsies.

Trimming shortened V by 4 bases and J by 5 bases, and 13 bases separated the two germline ends. CDR3 length equals 14 residues. Germline assignment: CDR1 SEHNR and CDR2 FQNEAQ (reference sequence). This clone was recorded a few times. What it binds is unknown. TCRdb keeps only in-frame clones here, not all; method: immunoSEQ multiplex PCR. Of some 76,000 clones in the sample, over 80% were seen once. Time point indicated: blood 2 weeks post-SBRT. Stated treatment: 15 Gy SBRT to primary tumor, nephrectomy 4 weeks later. Serial blood draws occurred at baseline and 2 and 4 weeks post-SBRT. The starting material was blood, obtained from a patient whose treatment included radiotherapy and nephrectomy. The receptor's source is a man aged 55 to 70 with renal cell carcinoma. This chain links TRBV7-9 with TRBJ2-3, with D perhaps TRBD1 (5 bases). CDR3 coding DNA: TGTGCCAGCAGCTCGGGCTACCAGGGAGATACGCAGTATTTT. This encodes CASSSGYQGDTQYF.